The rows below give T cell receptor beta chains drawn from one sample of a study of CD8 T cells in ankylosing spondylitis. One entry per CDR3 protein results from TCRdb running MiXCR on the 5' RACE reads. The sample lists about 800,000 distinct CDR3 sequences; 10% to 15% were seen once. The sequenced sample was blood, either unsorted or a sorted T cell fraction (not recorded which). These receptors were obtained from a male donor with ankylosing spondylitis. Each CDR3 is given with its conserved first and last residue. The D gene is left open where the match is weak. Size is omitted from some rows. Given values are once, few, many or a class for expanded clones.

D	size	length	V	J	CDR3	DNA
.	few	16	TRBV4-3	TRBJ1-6	CASSPTRSGDNSPLHF	TGCGCCAGCAGCCCGACGCGTTCAGGCGATAATTCACCCCTCCACTTT
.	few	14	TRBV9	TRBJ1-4	CASSVGGSNEKLFF	TGTGCCAGCAGCGTAGGGGGGTCTAATGAAAAACTGTTTTTT
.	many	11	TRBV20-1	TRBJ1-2	CSAKGFIGYTF	TGCAGTGCTAAGGGGTTTATTGGCTACACCTTC
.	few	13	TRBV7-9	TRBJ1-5	CASSGRENQPQHF	TGTGCCAGCAGCGGGAGAGAGAATCAGCCCCAGCATTTT
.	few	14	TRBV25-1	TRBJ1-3	CASAPALSGNTIYF	TGTGCCAGCGCCCCAGCACTCTCCGGAAACACCATATATTTT
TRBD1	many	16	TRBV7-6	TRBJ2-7	CASSSLRTGGFYEQYF	TGTGCCAGCAGCTCCCTCCGGACAGGGGGCTTCTACGAGCAGTACTTC
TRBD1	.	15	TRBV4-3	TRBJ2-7	CASSRAGQGIYEQYF	TGCGCCAGCAGCCGGGCCGGACAGGGGATCTACGAGCAGTACTTC
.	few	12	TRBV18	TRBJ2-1	CASSPISDEQFF	TGTGCCAGCTCACCGATCTCAGATGAGCAGTTCTTC
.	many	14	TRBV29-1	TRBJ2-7	CSVAPSMLREWQYF	TGCAGCGTTGCCCCTAGTATGCTACGAGAGTGGCAGTACTTC
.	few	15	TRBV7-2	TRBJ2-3	CASSARQGRADTQYF	TGTGCCAGCAGCGCTAGACAGGGGAGGGCAGATACGCAGTATTTT
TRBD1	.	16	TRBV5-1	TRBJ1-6	CASSLDGRGRNSPLHF	TGCGCCAGCAGCTTGGATGGCAGGGGGCGGAATTCACCCCTCCACTTT
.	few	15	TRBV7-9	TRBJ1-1	CASSLVGGQNTEAFF	TGTGCCAGCAGCTTAGTAGGAGGGCAGAACACTGAAGCTTTCTTT
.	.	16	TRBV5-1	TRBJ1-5	CASSLGSTASNQPQHF	TGCGCCAGCAGCTTGGGGTCAACTGCTAGCAATCAGCCCCAGCATTTT
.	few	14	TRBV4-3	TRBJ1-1	CASSHLQGGAEAFF	TGCGCCAGCAGCCACCTACAGGGTGGGGCTGAAGCTTTCTTT
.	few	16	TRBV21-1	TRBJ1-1	CASSNGTGEMNTEAFF	TGTGCCAGCAGCAACGGGACGGGAGAGATGAACACTGAAGCTTTCTTT
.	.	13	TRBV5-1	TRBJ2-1	CASSTQGRNEQFF	TGCGCCAGCAGCACTCAGGGTCGCAATGAGCAGTTCTTC
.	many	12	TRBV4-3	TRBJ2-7	CASSQLGGEQYF	TGCGCCAGCAGCCAACTGGGGGGCGAGCAGTACTTC
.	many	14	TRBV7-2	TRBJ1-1	CASSPGGPRVGTFF	TGTGCCAGCAGCCCTGGGGGACCCAGGGTTGGGACTTTCTTT
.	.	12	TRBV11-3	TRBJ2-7	CASSGQVYEQYF	TGTGCCAGCAGCGGACAAGTCTACGAGCAGTACTTC
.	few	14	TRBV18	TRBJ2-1	CASSPPGSRNEQFF	TGTGCCAGCTCACCACCTGGCAGCCGGAATGAGCAGTTCTTC
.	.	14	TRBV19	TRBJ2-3	CASSSGFSTDTQYF	TGTGCCAGTAGTTCAGGGTTTAGCACAGATACGCAGTATTTT
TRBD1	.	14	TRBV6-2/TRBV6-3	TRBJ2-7	CASSFLQGGDEQYF	TGTGCCAGCAGTTTCCTACAGGGGGGAGACGAGCAGTACTTC
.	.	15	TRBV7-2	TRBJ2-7	CASSPRLTGLHEQYF	TGTGCCAGCAGCCCGCGTCTTACGGGGTTACACGAGCAGTACTTC
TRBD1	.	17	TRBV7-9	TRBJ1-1	CASSLGSTGDMNTEAFF	TGTGCCAGCAGCTTAGGGTCGACAGGGGACATGAACACTGAAGCTTTCTTT